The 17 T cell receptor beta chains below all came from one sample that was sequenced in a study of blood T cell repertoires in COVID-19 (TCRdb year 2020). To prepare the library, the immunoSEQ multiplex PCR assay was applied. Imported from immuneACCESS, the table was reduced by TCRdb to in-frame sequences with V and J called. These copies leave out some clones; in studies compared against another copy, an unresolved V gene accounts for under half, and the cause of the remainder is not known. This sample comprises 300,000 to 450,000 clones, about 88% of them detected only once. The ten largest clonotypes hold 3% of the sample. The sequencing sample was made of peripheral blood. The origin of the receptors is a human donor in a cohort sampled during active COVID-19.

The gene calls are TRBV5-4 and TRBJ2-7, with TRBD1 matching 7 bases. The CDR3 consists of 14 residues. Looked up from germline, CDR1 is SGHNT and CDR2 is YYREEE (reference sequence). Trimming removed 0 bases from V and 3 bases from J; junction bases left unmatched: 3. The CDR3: CASSLDRGNYEQYF. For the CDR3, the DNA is TGTGCCAGCAGCTTGGACAGGGGTAACTACGAGCAGTACTTC.

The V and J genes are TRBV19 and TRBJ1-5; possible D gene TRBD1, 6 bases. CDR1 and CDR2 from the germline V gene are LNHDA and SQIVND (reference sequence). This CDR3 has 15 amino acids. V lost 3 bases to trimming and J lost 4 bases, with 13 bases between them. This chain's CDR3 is CASSIQGLTNQPQHF. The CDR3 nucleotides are TGTGCCAGTAGTATTCAGGGGCTAACTAATCAGCCCCAGCATTTT.

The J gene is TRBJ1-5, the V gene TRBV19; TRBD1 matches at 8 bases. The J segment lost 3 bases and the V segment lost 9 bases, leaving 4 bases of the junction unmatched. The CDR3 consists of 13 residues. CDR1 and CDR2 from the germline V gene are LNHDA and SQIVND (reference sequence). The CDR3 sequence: CASRQGINQPQHF. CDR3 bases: TGTGCCAGCAGACAGGGGATCAATCAGCCCCAGCATTTT.

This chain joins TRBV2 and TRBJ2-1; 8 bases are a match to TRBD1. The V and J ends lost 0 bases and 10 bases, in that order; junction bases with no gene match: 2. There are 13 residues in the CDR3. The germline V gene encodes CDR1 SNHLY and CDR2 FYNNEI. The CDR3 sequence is CASSEATGDEQFF. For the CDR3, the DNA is TGTGCCAGCAGTGAAGCGACAGGGGACGAGCAGTTCTTC.

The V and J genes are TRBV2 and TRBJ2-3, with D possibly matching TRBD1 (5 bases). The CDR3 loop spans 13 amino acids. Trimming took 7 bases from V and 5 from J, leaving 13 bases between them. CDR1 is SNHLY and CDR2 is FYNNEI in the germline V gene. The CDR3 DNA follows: TGTGCCAGCATTCTGGCCAGGGAAGATACGCAGTATTTT. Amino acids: CASILAREDTQYF. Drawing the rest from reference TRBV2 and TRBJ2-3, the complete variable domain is EPEVTQTPSHQVTQMGQEVILRCVPISNHLYFYWYRQILGQKVEFLVSFYNNEISEKSEIFDDQFSVERPDGSNFTLKIRSTKLEDSAMYFCASILAREDTQYFGPGTRLTVL.

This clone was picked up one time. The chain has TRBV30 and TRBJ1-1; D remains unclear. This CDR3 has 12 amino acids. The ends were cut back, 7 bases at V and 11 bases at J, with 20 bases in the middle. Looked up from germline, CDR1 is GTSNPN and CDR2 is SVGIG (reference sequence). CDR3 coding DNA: TGTGCCTACCTCGGGATCCAAGTGGGTGCTTTCTTT. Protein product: CAYLGIQVGAFF.

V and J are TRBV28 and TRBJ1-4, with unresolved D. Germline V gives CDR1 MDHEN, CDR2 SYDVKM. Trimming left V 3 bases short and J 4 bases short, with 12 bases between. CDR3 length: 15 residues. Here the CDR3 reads CASSFYGPDNEKLFF. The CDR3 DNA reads TGTGCCAGCAGTTTTTATGGGCCGGATAATGAAAAACTGTTTTTT.

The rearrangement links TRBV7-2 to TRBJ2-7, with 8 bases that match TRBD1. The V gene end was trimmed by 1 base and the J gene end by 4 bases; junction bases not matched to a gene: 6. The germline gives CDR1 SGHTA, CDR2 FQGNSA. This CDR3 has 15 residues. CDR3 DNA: TGTGCCAGCAGCTTAGGAGCAGGGGGCGTATACGAGCAGTACTTC. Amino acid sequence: CASSLGAGGVYEQYF. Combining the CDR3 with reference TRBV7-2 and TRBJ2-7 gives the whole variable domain GAGVSQSPSNKVTEKGKDVELRCDPISGHTALYWYRQSLGQGLEFLIYFQGNSAPDKSGLPSDRFSAERTGGSVSTLTIQRTQQEDSAVYLCASSLGAGGVYEQYFGPGTRLTVT.

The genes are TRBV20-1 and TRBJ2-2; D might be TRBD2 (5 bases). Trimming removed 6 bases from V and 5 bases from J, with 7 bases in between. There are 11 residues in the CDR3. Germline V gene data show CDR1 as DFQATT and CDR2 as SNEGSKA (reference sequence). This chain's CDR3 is CSAGGTGELFF. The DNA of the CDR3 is TGCAGTGCAGGAGGAACCGGGGAGCTGTTTTTT.

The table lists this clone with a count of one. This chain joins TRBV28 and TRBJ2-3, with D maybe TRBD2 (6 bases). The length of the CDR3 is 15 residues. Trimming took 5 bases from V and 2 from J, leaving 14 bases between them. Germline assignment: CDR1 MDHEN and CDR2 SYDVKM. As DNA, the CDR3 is TGTGCCAGCAGTCCATTAGCGGCGTACACAGATACGCAGTATTTT. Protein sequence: CASSPLAAYTDTQYF.

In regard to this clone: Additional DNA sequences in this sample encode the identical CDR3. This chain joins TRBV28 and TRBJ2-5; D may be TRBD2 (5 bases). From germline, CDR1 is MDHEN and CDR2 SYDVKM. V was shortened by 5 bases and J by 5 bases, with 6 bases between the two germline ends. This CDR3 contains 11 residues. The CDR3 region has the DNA TGTGCCAGCAGTCGAGGGGAGACCCAGTACTTC. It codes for CASSRGETQYF.

The CDR3, as DNA: TGTGCCAGTGGGACAGGGCTCAGATTCACTGAAGCTTTCTTT. Its translation: CASGTGLRFTEAFF. The chain employs TRBV19 and TRBJ1-1, with TRBD1 matching over 9 bases. With V trimmed by 8 bases and J by 4 bases, 8 bases remained unmatched. There are 14 residues in the CDR3. Germline CDR1 reads LNHDA; CDR2 reads SQIVND (reference sequence). Full variable domain (missing parts from reference TRBV19 and TRBJ1-1): DGGITQSPKYLFRKEGQNVTLSCEQNLNHDAMYWYRQDPGQGLRLIYYSQIVNDFQKGDIAEGYSVSREKKESFPLTVTSAQKNPTAFYLCASGTGLRFTEAFFGQGTRLTVV.

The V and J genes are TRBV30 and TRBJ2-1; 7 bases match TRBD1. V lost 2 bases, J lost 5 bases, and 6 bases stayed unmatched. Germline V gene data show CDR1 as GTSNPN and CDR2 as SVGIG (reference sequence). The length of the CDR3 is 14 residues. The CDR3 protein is CAWSSDRAHNEQFF. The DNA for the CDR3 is TGTGCCTGGAGTTCAGACAGGGCCCACAATGAGCAGTTCTTC.

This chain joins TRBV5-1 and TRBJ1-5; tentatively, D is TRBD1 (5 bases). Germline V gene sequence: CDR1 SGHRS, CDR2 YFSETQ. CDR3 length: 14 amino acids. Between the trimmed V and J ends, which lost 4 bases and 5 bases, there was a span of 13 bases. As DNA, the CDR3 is TGCGCCAGCAGCCCGGGGGGAGGAGATCAGCCCCAGCATTTT. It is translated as CASSPGGGDQPQHF.

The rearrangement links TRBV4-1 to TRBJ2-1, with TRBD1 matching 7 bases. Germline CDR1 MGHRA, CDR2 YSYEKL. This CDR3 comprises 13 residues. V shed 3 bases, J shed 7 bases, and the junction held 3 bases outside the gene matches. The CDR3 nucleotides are TGCGCCAGCAGCCAGACCAGGGGGAATGAGCAGTTCTTC. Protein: CASSQTRGNEQFF.

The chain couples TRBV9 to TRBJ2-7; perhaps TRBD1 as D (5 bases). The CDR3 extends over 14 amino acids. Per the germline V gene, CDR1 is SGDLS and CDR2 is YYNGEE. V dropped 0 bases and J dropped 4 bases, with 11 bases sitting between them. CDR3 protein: CASSVARESYEQYF. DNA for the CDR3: TGTGCCAGCAGCGTAGCCAGGGAAAGTTACGAGCAGTACTTC.

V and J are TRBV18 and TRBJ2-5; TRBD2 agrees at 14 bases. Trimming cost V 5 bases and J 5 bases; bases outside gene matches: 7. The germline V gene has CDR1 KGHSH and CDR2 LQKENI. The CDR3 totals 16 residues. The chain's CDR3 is CASSSGLAGGEETQYF. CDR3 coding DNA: TGTGCCAGCTCATCCGGACTAGCGGGGGGTGAGGAGACCCAGTACTTC.